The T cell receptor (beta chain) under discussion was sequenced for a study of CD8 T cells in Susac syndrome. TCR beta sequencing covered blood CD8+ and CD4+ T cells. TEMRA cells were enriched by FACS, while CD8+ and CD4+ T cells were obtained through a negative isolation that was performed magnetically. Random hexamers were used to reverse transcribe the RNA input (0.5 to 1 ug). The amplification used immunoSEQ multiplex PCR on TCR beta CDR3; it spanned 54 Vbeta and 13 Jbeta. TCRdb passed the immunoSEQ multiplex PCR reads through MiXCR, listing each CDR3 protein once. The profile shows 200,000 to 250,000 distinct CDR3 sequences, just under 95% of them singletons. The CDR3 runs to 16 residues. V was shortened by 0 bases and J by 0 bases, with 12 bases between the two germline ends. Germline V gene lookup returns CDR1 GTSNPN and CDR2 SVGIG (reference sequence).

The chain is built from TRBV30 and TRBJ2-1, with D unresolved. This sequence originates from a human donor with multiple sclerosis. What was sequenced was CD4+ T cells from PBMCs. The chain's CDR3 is CAWSVPGDPSYNEQFF. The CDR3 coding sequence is TGTGCCTGGAGTGTACCAGGTGATCCCTCCTACAATGAGCAGTTCTTC.